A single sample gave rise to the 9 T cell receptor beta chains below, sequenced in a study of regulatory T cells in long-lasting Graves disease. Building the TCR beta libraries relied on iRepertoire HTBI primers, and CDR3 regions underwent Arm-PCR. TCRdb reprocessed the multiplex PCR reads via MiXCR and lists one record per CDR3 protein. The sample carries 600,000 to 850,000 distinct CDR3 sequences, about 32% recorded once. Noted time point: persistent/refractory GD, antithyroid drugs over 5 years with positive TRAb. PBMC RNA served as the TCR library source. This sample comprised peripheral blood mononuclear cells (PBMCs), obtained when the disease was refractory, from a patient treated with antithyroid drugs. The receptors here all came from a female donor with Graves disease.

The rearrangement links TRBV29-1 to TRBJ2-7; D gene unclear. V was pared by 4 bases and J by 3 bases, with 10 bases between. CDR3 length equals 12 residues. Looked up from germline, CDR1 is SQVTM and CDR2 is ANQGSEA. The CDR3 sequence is CSVGRKNYEQYF. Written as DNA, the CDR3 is TGCAGCGTTGGACGGAAGAACTACGAGCAGTACTTC.

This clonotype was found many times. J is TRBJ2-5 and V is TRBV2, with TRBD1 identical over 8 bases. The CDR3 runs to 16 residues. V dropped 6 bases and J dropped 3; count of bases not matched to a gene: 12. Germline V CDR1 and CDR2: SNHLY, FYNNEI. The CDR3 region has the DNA TGTGCCAGCAGGAAAACTGCGGGACAGGCCGAAGAGACCCAGTACTTC. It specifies CASRKTAGQAEETQYF.

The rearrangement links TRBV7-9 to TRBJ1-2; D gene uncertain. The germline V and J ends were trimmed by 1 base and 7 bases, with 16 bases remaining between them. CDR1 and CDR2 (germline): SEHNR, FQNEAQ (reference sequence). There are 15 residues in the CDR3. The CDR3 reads CASSLGGADIGGYTF. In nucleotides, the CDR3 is TGTGCCAGCAGCTTAGGAGGTGCGGATATTGGTGGCTACACCTTC. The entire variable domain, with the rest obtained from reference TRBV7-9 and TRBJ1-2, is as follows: DTGVSQNPRHKITKRGQNVTFRCDPISEHNRLYWYRQTLGQGPEFLTYFQNEAQLEKSRLLSDRFSAERPKGSFSTLEIQRTEQGDSAMYLCASSLGGADIGGYTFGSGTRLTVV.

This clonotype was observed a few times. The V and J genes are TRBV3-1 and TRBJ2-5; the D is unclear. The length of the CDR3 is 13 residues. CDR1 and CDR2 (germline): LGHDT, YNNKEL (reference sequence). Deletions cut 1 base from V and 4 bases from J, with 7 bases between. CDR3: CASSQGWGETQYF. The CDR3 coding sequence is TGTGCCAGCAGCCAAGGGTGGGGAGAGACCCAGTACTTC.

The CDR3 DNA reads TGTGCCAGCAGCTTAGACCCCACAGATACGCAGTATTTT. Encoded protein: CASSLDPTDTQYF. This chain joins TRBV11-1 and TRBJ2-3; D is undetermined. Looked up from germline, CDR1 is SGHAT and CDR2 is FQDESV (reference sequence). V was cut by 1 base and J by 2 bases, with 4 bases left in between. This CDR3 has 13 amino acids.

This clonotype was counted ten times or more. CDR3 sequence reads: CASSFRYSPLHF. In DNA, the CDR3 is TGTGCCAGCAGTTTCCGATATTCACCCCTCCACTTT. This chain uses TRBV12-3 or TRBV12-4 with TRBJ1-6; no firm D call. The CDR3 spans 12 residues. Trimming stripped 3 bases from V and 8 bases from J, with 5 bases between.

CDR3 in amino acids: CASNIRTDSSSTEAFF. As DNA, the CDR3 is TGCGCCAGCAATATCAGGACTGATTCCTCGAGCACTGAAGCTTTCTTT. The chain carries TRBV5-1 and TRBJ1-1, with no clear D. With 6 bases removed from V and 4 bases from J, the gap between germline ends came to 22 bases. The CDR3 has 16 residues. CDR1 and CDR2 (germline): SGHRS, YFSETQ.

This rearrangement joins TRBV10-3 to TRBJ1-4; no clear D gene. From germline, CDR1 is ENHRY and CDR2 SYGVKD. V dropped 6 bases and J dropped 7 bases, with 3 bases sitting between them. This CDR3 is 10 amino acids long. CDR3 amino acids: CAISCEKLFF. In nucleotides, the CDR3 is TGTGCCATCAGCTGTGAAAAACTGTTTTTT.

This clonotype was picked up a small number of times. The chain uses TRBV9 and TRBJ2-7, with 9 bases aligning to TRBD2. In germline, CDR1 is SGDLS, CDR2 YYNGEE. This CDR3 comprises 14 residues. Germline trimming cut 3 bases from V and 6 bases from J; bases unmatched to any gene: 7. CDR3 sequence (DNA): TGTGCCAGCAGCGGAATTAGCGGGAGTGGCGAGCAGTACTTC. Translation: CASSGISGSGEQYF.